This TCR beta chain came from a study of blood T cells in healthy people across ages (dated by TCRdb to between 2014 and 2017). Background for the entire study: Template switching captured roughly one uniquely barcoded TCR beta cDNA molecule per two T cells in model experiments. To track age-related changes in TCR beta repertoire diversity, the study relied on deep sequencing normalized with unique cDNA molecular identifiers. Four age groups were formed from the donors: young (average about 16 years), middle-aged (approximately 40), aged (about 68) and long-lived (more than 75). For two donors (one aged 18 to 30 and one aged 80 or older), the study analyzed two additional independent replicas of 1 million unique cDNA reads from the same blood draw. Donors of different ages were randomly distributed across sequencing lanes to avoid experimental bias. Study-level results and caveats: Observed TCR beta diversity correlated strongly with the percentage of naive T cells measured by flow cytometry. Compared with the aged group, the long-lived group had more naive CD4+ T cells, fewer expanded clones and increased TCR diversity, suggesting age selection. Donor CMV infection status was unknown, potentially confounding age-related changes in expanded clonotypes. Total diversity estimates from one million sequenced T cells were considered lower bounds and underestimates. Observed TCR beta diversity per million T cells fell roughly linearly with age, and a significant reduction was already apparent by age roughly 40. Because profiling used bulk unsorted PBMCs, naive and antigen-experienced compartments could not be compared conclusively.

The donors were a few dozen Caucasian individuals from Russia, aged roughly 6 to 90 years, who were systemically healthy. Around 10 milliliters of peripheral blood were collected from each donor into EDTA-treated Vacutainer tubes. PBMCs were isolated by Ficoll-Paque density-gradient centrifugation, with at least 6.5 million obtained per sample. Trizol reagent was used to extract total RNA from the PBMCs, yielding at least 6 micrograms per sample. The percentages of naive CD45RAhigh/CD27high T cells were determined by flow cytometry on a PBMC aliquot from every donor. Compared with germline, V lacks 6 bases and J lacks 8 bases; bases without a gene match: 12. Including cysteine and phenylalanine, the CDR3 has 15 amino acids. Solely the CDR3 DNA is kept, with 45 bases framed from the first base. About this clonotype itself: Its antigen is still unknown. There are no base qualities to consult, and no much larger clone falls within one base.

The library was obtained by 5' RACE. The second PCR ran for about 6 to 12 cycles and used a J-beta primer mix along with a sample-barcoded 5' primer. Each TCR beta cDNA molecule received a unique molecular identifier from a template-switch 5' adaptor carrying 12 random nucleotides. Each sample yielded at least 2.5 million CDR3-containing paired-end reads. First-strand cDNA synthesis was performed from all RNA using the Mint cDNA synthesis kit, with priming by a TRBC-specific oligonucleotide. Following uracil-DNA glycosylase treatment, all cDNA underwent a first 18-cycle PCR with the universal primers M1SS and BC2_uni_R. Under the source paper's analysis protocol: For normalization, 1 million high-quality reads were randomly selected from each sample, with every read carrying a distinct molecular identifier. Instead of being binned into consensus sequences, reads with shared molecular identifiers were discarded. MiTCR, set to a Q25 quality threshold and the strictest error-elimination algorithm, was used for CDR3 identification, clonotype clustering and error correction. A nonparametric unseen species model using Euler transformation provided a lower-bound estimate of total TCR beta diversity. The public reads were run again by TCRdb, first through fastp at Q25 and then through MiXCR, and only productive beta chains were kept. Rows merge per CDR3 protein into single entries with the most common DNA and genes. TCRdb's processing, not the authors', yielded these V and J calls. For this sample the table gives 1.8 million or so distinct CDR3 sequences, of which about 39% were detected only once. The ten largest clones take up 23% of the sample.

This clonotype was sampled from a human donor in good health. The chain employs TRBV12-3 or TRBV12-4 and TRBJ2-1; TRBD2 lines up with 8 middle nucleotides. Specimen: blood. The nucleotide sequence reads as follows: TGTGCCAGCAGCTGGAGAATAGCGGGGTACGATGAGCAGTTCTTC. Its protein reads: CASSWRIAGYDEQFF.